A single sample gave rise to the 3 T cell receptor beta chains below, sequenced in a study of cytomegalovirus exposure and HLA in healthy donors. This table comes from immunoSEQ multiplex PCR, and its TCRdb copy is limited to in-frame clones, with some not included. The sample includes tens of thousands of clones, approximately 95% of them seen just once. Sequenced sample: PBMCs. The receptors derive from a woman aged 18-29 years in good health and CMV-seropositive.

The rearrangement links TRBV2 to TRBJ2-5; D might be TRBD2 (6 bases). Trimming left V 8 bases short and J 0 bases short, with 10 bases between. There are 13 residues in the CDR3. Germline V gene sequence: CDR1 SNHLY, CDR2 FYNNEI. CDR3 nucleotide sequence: TGTGCCAGCCTGGGACTCGACCAAGAGACCCAGTACTTC. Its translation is CASLGLDQETQYF.

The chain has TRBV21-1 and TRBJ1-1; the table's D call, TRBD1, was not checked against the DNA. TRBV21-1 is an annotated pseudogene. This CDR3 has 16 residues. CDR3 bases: TGTGCCAGCATTTCACTTTGGGACATCCTTAACACTGAAGCTTTCTTT. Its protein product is CASISLWDILNTEAFF.

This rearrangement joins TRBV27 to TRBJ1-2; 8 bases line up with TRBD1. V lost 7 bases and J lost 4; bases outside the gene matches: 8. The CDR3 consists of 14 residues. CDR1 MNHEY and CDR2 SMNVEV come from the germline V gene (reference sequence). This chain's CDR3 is CASTRGQGGYGYTF. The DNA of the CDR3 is TGTGCCAGCACTAGAGGACAGGGAGGCTATGGCTACACCTTC.